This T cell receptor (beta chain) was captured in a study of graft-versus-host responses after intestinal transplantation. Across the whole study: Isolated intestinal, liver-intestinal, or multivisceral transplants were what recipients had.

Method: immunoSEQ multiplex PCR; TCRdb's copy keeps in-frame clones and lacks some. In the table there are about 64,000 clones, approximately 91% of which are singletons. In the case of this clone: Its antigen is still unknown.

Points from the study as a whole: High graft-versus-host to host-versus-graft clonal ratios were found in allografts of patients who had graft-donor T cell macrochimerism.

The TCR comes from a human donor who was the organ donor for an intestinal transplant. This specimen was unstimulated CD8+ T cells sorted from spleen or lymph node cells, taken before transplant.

In DNA form, the CDR3 reads TGTGCCACCGAGGGACAGGGGAGGAATGAGCAGTTCTTC. Amino acid sequence: CATEGQGRNEQFF. V and J are TRBV15 and TRBJ2-1; TRBD1 aligns across 10 bases. CDR3 length: 13 residues. V shed 8 bases, J shed 7 bases, and the junction held 5 bases outside the gene matches. From germline, CDR1 is LNHNV and CDR2 YYDKDF (reference sequence).